This passage covers 29 T cell receptor beta chains from one sample sequenced in a study of OX40 agonist ivuxolimab in advanced cancers. The protocol was immunoSEQ multiplex PCR, while the TCRdb copy is restricted to in-frame clones and leaves out a portion. The sample has about 44,000 clones, roughly nine tenths seen once. The sample in question was CD4+ or CD8+ T cells sorted from blood, obtained in a trial of the OX40 agonist ivuxolimab. All receptors derive from an adult with an advanced solid tumor such as melanoma, head and neck, liver or kidney cancer.

This chain links TRBV7-8 with TRBJ2-7; perhaps TRBD2 as D (6 bases). V was clipped by 5 bases and J by 1 base, with 15 bases between them. Germline V gene data show CDR1 as SGHVS and CDR2 as FQNEAQ. The CDR3 extends over 15 amino acids. Written as DNA, the CDR3 is TGTGCCAGCAGCCCAGACTGGGGGGAATCCTACGAGCAGTACTTC. Translating gives CASSPDWGESYEQYF. The full variable domain, completed using reference TRBV7-8 and TRBJ2-7, is GAGVSQSPRYKVAKRGQDVALRCDPISGHVSLFWYQQALGQGPEFLTYFQNEAQLDKSGLPSDRFFAERPEGSVSTLKIQRTQQEDSAVYLCASSPDWGESYEQYFGPGTRLTVT.

J is TRBJ1-4 and V is TRBV6-1; D gene ambiguous. Deletions cut 8 bases from V and 12 bases from J, with 13 bases between. Germline V gene data show CDR1 as MNHNS and CDR2 as SASEGT. The CDR3 contains 11 residues. CDR3 sequence (DNA): TGTGCCAGCGGAGACTGGGAGGAACTGTTTTTT. Translation: CASGDWEELFF.

V is TRBV11-2 and J is TRBJ1-1, with TRBD1 matching 9 bases. The germline V gene encodes CDR1 SGHAT and CDR2 FQNNGV. This CDR3 is 14 amino acids long. V shed 4 bases, J shed 7 bases, and the junction held 7 bases outside the gene matches. CDR3 nucleotides: TGTGCCAGCAGCTGGGGACAGGGAGTAGGTGAAGCTTTCTTT. Residues: CASSWGQGVGEAFF.

The chain employs TRBV19 and TRBJ2-1, with D hard to call. The CDR3 extends over 15 amino acids. Between the trimmed V and J ends, which lost 4 bases and 0 bases, there was a span of 10 bases. The germline V gene encodes CDR1 LNHDA and CDR2 SQIVND (reference sequence). The CDR3 loop reads CASSTGHSSYNEQFF. DNA of the CDR3: TGTGCCAGTAGTACTGGGCATAGCTCCTACAATGAGCAGTTCTTC.

The V and J genes are TRBV4-2 and TRBJ2-5; 12 bases match TRBD2. Per germline, CDR1 LGHNA and CDR2 YNFKEQ. Germline trimming cut 4 bases from V and 6 bases from J; bases unmatched to any gene: 9. The length of the CDR3 is 16 residues. The CDR3 DNA reads TGTGCCAGCAGCCCAGGACTAGCGGGATTCTTACAGACCCAGTACTTC. Translation gives CASSPGLAGFLQTQYF.

The rearrangement links TRBV29-1 to TRBJ2-1, with TRBD2 identical over 10 bases. This CDR3 contains 16 residues. Germline CDR1 and CDR2: SQVTM and ANQGSEA. The V and J ends lost 0 bases and 7 bases, in that order; junction bases with no gene match: 9. The CDR3 DNA is TGCAGCGTTGAAGACAAGACTAGCGGGTCGGGTAATGAGCAGTTCTTC. It is translated as CSVEDKTSGSGNEQFF.

The chain couples TRBV5-1 to TRBJ1-1; 7 bases map to TRBD1. Germline assignment: CDR1 SGHRS and CDR2 YFSETQ. Trimming took 4 bases from V and 3 from J; bases not matched to a gene: 6. This CDR3 comprises 14 residues. CDR3 in amino acids: CASSPTGVYTEAFF. CDR3 in DNA: TGCGCCAGCAGCCCTACAGGGGTTTACACTGAAGCTTTCTTT.

V and J are TRBV10-3 and TRBJ2-7; no definite D call. In germline, CDR1 is ENHRY, CDR2 SYGVKD. V shed 0 bases and J shed 5 bases, with 14 bases lying between them. The CDR3 is made up of 15 amino acids. CDR3 DNA: TGTGCCATCAGTGAGTCGGTACGAGGCCGCGACGAGCAGTACTTC. Amino acid sequence: CAISESVRGRDEQYF.

J is TRBJ2-7 and V is TRBV29-1; TRBD2 might be the D (5 bases). The germline gives CDR1 SQVTM, CDR2 ANQGSEA. The V end lost 6 bases, the J end lost 5 bases, and 8 bases lay between the germline ends. The CDR3 is 10 residues long. CDR3 amino acids: CSVGVDEQYF. CDR3 DNA sequence: TGCAGCGTCGGGGTCGACGAGCAGTACTTC.

This chain connects TRBV4-1 to TRBJ2-6; weak D call: TRBD1 (6 bases). This CDR3 contains 18 residues. Germline V gene lookup returns CDR1 MGHRA and CDR2 YSYEKL. V lost 0 bases to trimming and J lost 3 bases, with 15 bases between them. CDR3 nucleotide sequence: TGCGCCAGCAGCCAAGAGAACTTCAGGGGCATTGGGGCCAACGTCCTGACTTTC. Translating gives CASSQENFRGIGANVLTF.

The chain links TRBV4-1 to TRBJ2-7, with 8 nucleotides matching TRBD1. This CDR3 has 14 residues. V was clipped by 4 bases and J by 6 bases; unmatched bases: 8. Germline values: CDR1 MGHRA, CDR2 YSYEKL. The CDR3 sequence is CASSPGQGPGEQYF. In DNA form, the CDR3 reads TGCGCCAGCAGCCCTGGACAGGGTCCGGGCGAGCAGTACTTC.

The rearrangement uses TRBV27 and TRBJ1-2, with TRBD1 matching 8 bases. CDR1 MNHEY and CDR2 SMNVEV come from the germline V gene (reference sequence). V shed 5 bases and J 4 bases; nucleotides not matched to a gene: 9. The CDR3 spans 15 residues. The CDR3, as DNA: TGTGCCAGCAGTGAGCAGGGGGCCCATTTCTATGGCTACACCTTC. Translated: CASSEQGAHFYGYTF.

V is TRBV7-3 and J is TRBJ2-5; TRBD2 matches 16 bases. CDR1 SGHTA and CDR2 FQGTGA come from the germline V gene. The CDR3 loop spans 17 amino acids. With 3 bases clipped from V and 4 bases from J, the junction kept 5 bases outside the gene matches. The CDR3 DNA is TGTGCCAGCAGCTTGGGGACTAGCGGGAGGGGGAGAGAGACCCAGTACTTC. This encodes CASSLGTSGRGRETQYF.

The CDR3 loop reads CASSITGNEQFF. Here the CDR3 DNA reads TGTGCCAGTAGTATAACGGGCAATGAGCAGTTCTTC. V is TRBV19 and J is TRBJ2-1; D unclear. The V gene's germline CDR1 is LNHDA and CDR2 SQIVND (reference sequence). V gave up 2 bases and J gave up 6 bases, with 5 bases separating them. The CDR3 contains 12 residues.

The chain employs TRBV27 and TRBJ1-5; maybe TRBD1 (6 bases). The CDR3 contains 15 residues. V lost 5 bases to trimming and J lost 1 base, with 12 bases between them. Germline V CDR1 and CDR2: MNHEY, SMNVEV (reference sequence). The CDR3 sequence is CASSAGARSNQPQHF. CDR3 sequence (DNA): TGTGCCAGCAGTGCAGGGGCAAGGAGCAATCAGCCCCAGCATTTT.

V gene TRBV4-1 combines with J gene TRBJ2-3, with D possibly being TRBD1 (6 bases). With 1 base removed from V and 6 bases from J, the gap between germline ends came to 11 bases. Germline loops: CDR1 MGHRA, CDR2 YSYEKL. CDR3 length: 14 amino acids. This chain's CDR3 is CASSQGLTGDTQYF. CDR3 DNA: TGCGCCAGCAGCCAAGGTTTGACAGGCGATACGCAGTATTTT.

The CDR3 protein is CSAREYTEAFF. In DNA, the CDR3 is TGCAGTGCTAGGGAGTACACTGAAGCTTTCTTT. This rearrangement joins TRBV20-1 to TRBJ1-1; no clear D. The germline CDR1 and CDR2 sequences are DFQATT and SNEGSKA (reference sequence). The CDR3 covers 11 residues. The V and J ends lost 3 bases and 3 bases respectively, with 5 bases between them.

The gene calls are TRBV28 and TRBJ2-1; the match to TRBD2 covers 9 bases. The ends lost 1 base at V and 9 bases at J; junction bases unmatched: 7. CDR1 and CDR2 from the germline V gene are MDHEN and SYDVKM. The CDR3 runs 15 residues. The CDR3 DNA reads TGTGCCAGCAGTTTATCCTTAGCGGGAGACGGTGAGCAGTTCTTC. Translated, it gives CASSLSLAGDGEQFF.

This chain uses TRBV7-6 with TRBJ2-7; D possibly corresponds to TRBD1 (6 bases). Looked up from germline, CDR1 is SGHVS and CDR2 is FNYEAQ. This CDR3 is built from 17 residues. Deletions cut 1 base from V and 0 bases from J, with 16 bases between. The chain's CDR3 is CASSLEGTTGSSYEQYF. The CDR3 nucleotides read TGTGCCAGCAGCTTAGAAGGGACCACAGGGAGCTCCTACGAGCAGTACTTC. The whole variable domain, filled in from reference TRBV7-6 and TRBJ2-7, reads GAGVSQSPRYKVTKRGQDVALRCDPISGHVSLYWYRQALGQGPEFLTYFNYEAQQDKSGLPNDRFSAERPEGSISTLTIQRTEQRDSAMYRCASSLEGTTGSSYEQYFGPGTRLTVT.

The chain couples TRBV9 to TRBJ2-2; D unclear. Germline V gene data show CDR1 as SGDLS and CDR2 as YYNGEE. The CDR3 spans 12 residues. Trimming cost V 4 bases and J 6 bases, with 7 bases left between them. The CDR3 sequence: CASSTRPGELFF. The CDR3 DNA follows: TGTGCCAGCAGCACCCGCCCCGGGGAGCTGTTTTTT. The full variable domain, completed using reference TRBV9 and TRBJ2-2, is DSGVTQTPKHLITATGQRVTLRCSPRSGDLSVYWYQQSLDQGLQFLIQYYNGEERAKGNILERFSAQQFPDLHSELNLSSLELGDSALYFCASSTRPGELFFGEGSRLTVL.

In DNA form, the CDR3 reads TGTGCCAGCTCACCACCGTGGGGGGAAGGCACTGAAGCTTTCTTT. This translates into CASSPPWGEGTEAFF. V gene TRBV18 combines with J gene TRBJ1-1; a possible D gene is TRBD1 (5 bases). In germline, CDR1 is KGHSH, CDR2 LQKENI. The CDR3 length is 15 residues. Trimming cost V 0 bases and J 4 bases, with 12 bases left between them.

V usage is TRBV4-3 and J usage is TRBJ1-1; unclear D gene. Trimming left V 5 bases short and J 1 base short, with 8 bases between. Germline CDR1 and CDR2: LGHNA and YSLEER. CDR3 length equals 13 residues. In nucleotides, the CDR3 is TGCGCCAGCAGCGCCAGTGGGAACACTGAAGCTTTCTTT. Translating gives CASSASGNTEAFF.

CDR3 residues: CASSSSGWNEQFF. DNA for the CDR3: TGTGCCAGCAGCTCCTCAGGTTGGAATGAGCAGTTCTTC. The chain carries TRBV7-9 and TRBJ2-1; D is unclear. V gave up 4 bases and J gave up 7 bases, with 11 bases separating them. CDR3 length equals 13 residues. Germline V gene data show CDR1 as SEHNR and CDR2 as FQNEAQ (reference sequence).

The chain uses TRBV13 and TRBJ2-7; D is unclear. The CDR3 contains 15 residues. Deletions cut 4 bases from V and 4 bases from J, with 17 bases between. Germline CDR1 reads PRHDT; CDR2 reads FYEKMQ (reference sequence). This chain's CDR3 is CASSSPTGIGYEQYF. CDR3 in DNA: TGTGCCAGCAGCTCTCCGACCGGAATCGGTTACGAGCAGTACTTC.

This clone has more than one count but fewer than ten. The chain is built from TRBV9 and TRBJ2-1; unclear D gene. Germline lookup yields CDR1 SGDLS and CDR2 YYNGEE. V lost 3 bases, J lost 8 bases, and 6 bases lay in between. This CDR3 spans 11 amino acids. The CDR3 loop is CASSDGDEQFF. CDR3 coding DNA: TGTGCCAGCAGCGATGGGGATGAGCAGTTCTTC.

This clone was recorded only once. This chain connects TRBV28 to TRBJ2-3; unclear D gene. The germline CDR1 and CDR2 sequences are MDHEN and SYDVKM. V gave up 5 bases and J gave up 3 bases, with 12 bases separating them. The CDR3 is 14 residues long. The CDR3 DNA reads TGTGCCAGCAGTCCAACAGCCGGGACAGATACGCAGTATTTT. As protein: CASSPTAGTDTQYF. Supplemented by reference TRBV28 and TRBJ2-3, the full variable domain reads DVKVTQSSRYLVKRTGEKVFLECVQDMDHENMFWYRQDPGLGLRLIYFSYDVKMKEKGDIPEGYSVSREKKERFSLILESASTNQTSMYLCASSPTAGTDTQYFGPGTRLTVL.

CDR3 coding DNA: TGTGCCAGCAGCATGACAGGGAACTATGGCTACACCTTC. This gives the protein CASSMTGNYGYTF. This chain connects TRBV6-1 to TRBJ1-2, with 7 bases identical to TRBD1. Germline V gives CDR1 MNHNS, CDR2 SASEGT. The CDR3 consists of 13 residues. After removal of 6 bases from V and 2 bases from J, the junction contained 3 bases not matched to a gene.

The rearrangement joins TRBV7-8 to TRBJ2-7; D gene unclear. This CDR3 has 12 amino acids. CDR1 is SGHVS, CDR2 FQNEAQ, per germline. V was clipped by 1 base and J by 6 bases, with 7 bases between them. The CDR3 protein is CASSLGGTEQYF. CDR3 DNA sequence: TGTGCCAGCAGCTTAGGCGGAACCGAGCAGTACTTC.

The chain links TRBV4-1 to TRBJ2-7; no definite D call. The ends were cut back, 1 base at V and 0 bases at J, with 7 bases in the middle. Germline V CDR1 and CDR2: MGHRA, YSYEKL. This CDR3 contains 14 residues. CDR3 loop: CASSQVGRSYEQYF. CDR3 sequence (DNA): TGCGCCAGCAGCCAAGTAGGACGCTCCTACGAGCAGTACTTC.